Listed below are T cell receptor beta chains from one sample, sequenced in a study of shared clonotypes between healthy human individuals. Profiled with immunoSEQ multiplex PCR; TCRdb holds only in-frame clones, not every one. Of approximately 2.4 million clones detected, about 94% appear once; the ten largest clones hold roughly 0.13%. Source material: naive CD4+ T cells sorted from blood. Every receptor here comes from a man aged 18 to 35 in good health. Both conserved end residues are part of each CDR3. Each record gives: V gene, J gene, clone size, D gene, CDR3 length, CDR3 protein, CDR3 DNA. A D gene is named only where the DNA matches it firmly. Size values are once, few and many counts, or a class for expanded clones, and some rows have none.

TRBV29-1	TRBJ2-7	once	NA	13	CSVEKGPPYEQYF	TGCAGCGTTGAGAAGGGGCCCCCCTACGAGCAGTACTTC
TRBV6-1	TRBJ2-1	NA	NA	15	CASSESASSYNEQFF	TGTGCCAGCAGTGAATCGGCTAGTTCCTACAATGAGCAGTTCTTC
TRBV4-1	TRBJ1-1	NA	NA	13	CASRRAGNTEAFF	TGCGCCAGTAGGAGGGCGGGGAACACTGAAGCTTTCTTT
TRBV5-4	TRBJ2-3	NA	TRBD2	17	CASSSRLAGGSTDTQYF	TGTGCCAGCAGCTCCCGACTAGCGGGAGGTAGCACAGATACGCAGTATTTT
TRBV7-2	TRBJ2-3	NA	TRBD1	14	CASRVGQGTDTQYF	TGTGCCAGCAGAGTCGGACAGGGCACAGATACGCAGTATTTT
TRBV11-2	TRBJ2-3	once	TRBD1	15	CASSLSGQGTDTQYF	TGTGCCAGCAGCTTGTCTGGACAGGGTACAGATACGCAGTATTTT
TRBV6-5	TRBJ2-3	NA	NA	14	CASSLEVEADTQYF	TGTGCCAGCAGCCTCGAGGTCGAGGCGGATACGCAGTATTTT
TRBV2	TRBJ2-1	NA	TRBD2	15	CASRLGLAGVDEQFF	TGTGCCAGCAGGCTCGGACTAGCGGGAGTGGATGAGCAGTTCTTC
TRBV27	TRBJ2-7	NA	TRBD2	16	CASTPGSLAGFYEQYF	TGTGCCAGCACGCCTGGATCCCTAGCGGGCTTTTACGAGCAGTACTTC
TRBV4-3	TRBJ1-4	NA	NA	16	CASSQDDVMWGEKLFF	TGCGCCAGCAGCCAAGATGATGTTATGTGGGGTGAAAAACTGTTTTTT
TRBV5-1	TRBJ1-2	NA	TRBD1	14	CASSSGWTGDGYTF	TGCGCCAGCAGTTCCGGGTGGACAGGGGATGGCTACACCTTC
TRBV10-1	TRBJ2-3	NA	NA	12	CASSGPTDTQYF	TGCGCCAGCAGTGGACCTACGGATACGCAGTATTTT
TRBV4-3	TRBJ2-1	NA	TRBD2	16	CASKTFLAGGSGEQFF	TGCGCCAGCAAAACATTTCTAGCGGGAGGGTCAGGTGAGCAGTTCTTC
TRBV9	TRBJ1-2	once	NA	11	CASSTAGGYTF	TGTGCCAGCAGCACCGCGGGGGGCTACACCTTC
TRBV7-2	TRBJ2-7	NA	NA	13	CASSSDSNYEQYF	TGTGCCAGCAGCTCAGACAGCAACTACGAGCAGTACTTC
TRBV28	TRBJ2-3	NA	TRBD2	16	CASSQPSGGGGDTQYF	TGTGCCAGCAGTCAGCCCAGCGGGGGGGGCGGAGATACGCAGTATTTT
TRBV28	TRBJ2-3	NA	NA	14	CASSLRQPFGTQYF	TGTGCCAGCAGTTTGCGCCAGCCCTTTGGTACGCAGTATTTT
TRBV25-1	TRBJ1-1	NA	NA	12	CASLRGDSTAFF	TGTGCCAGCCTACGAGGGGACTCCACAGCTTTCTTT
TRBV4-3	TRBJ2-7	NA	NA	15	CASSQDRGAFYEQYF	TGCGCCAGCAGCCAAGATAGGGGTGCCTTCTACGAGCAGTACTTC
TRBV5-4	TRBJ2-1	once	TRBD2	13	CASSFGTSGEQFF	TGTGCCAGCAGCTTCGGGACTAGCGGTGAGCAGTTCTTC
TRBV7-9	TRBJ1-6	NA	NA	13	CASSLGAGSSLHF	TGTGCCAGCAGCTTAGGGGCGGGTTCGTCCCTCCACTTT
TRBV19	TRBJ2-4	NA	TRBD1	19	CASSIASGTGGEAKNIQYF	TGTGCCAGTAGTATAGCTTCCGGGACAGGGGGCGAAGCCAAAAACATTCAGTACTTC
TRBV5-1	TRBJ2-7	NA	TRBD1	14	CASSLGQGASEQYF	TGCGCCAGCAGCTTAGGTCAGGGGGCGAGCGAGCAGTACTTC
TRBV4-1	TRBJ1-5	NA	TRBD1	15	CASSQGDRVNQPQHF	TGCGCCAGCAGCCAAGGCGACAGGGTCAATCAGCCCCAGCATTTT
TRBV7-2	TRBJ1-6	once	NA	15	CASSSRSLYNSPLHF	TGTGCCAGCAGCTCCCGCAGTCTCTATAATTCACCCCTCCACTTT
TRBV2	TRBJ2-7	NA	NA	14	CASSDAGSLYEQYF	TGTGCCAGCAGTGATGCAGGTTCGTTATACGAGCAGTACTTC
TRBV9	TRBJ1-4	NA	NA	15	CASSVVGGLSEKLFF	TGTGCCAGCAGCGTAGTCGGGGGACTTTCCGAAAAACTGTTTTTT
TRBV19	TRBJ1-2	NA	TRBD1	15	CASSARDRDPYGYTF	TGTGCCAGTAGTGCCCGGGACAGGGATCCCTATGGCTACACCTTC
TRBV5-4	TRBJ2-2	NA	NA	15	CASSLTTAYTGELFF	TGTGCCAGCAGCTTAACGACAGCTTACACCGGGGAGCTGTTTTTT
TRBV30	TRBJ2-2	once	NA	14	CAWSVQSVTGELFF	TGTGCCTGGAGTGTACAGTCGGTCACCGGGGAGCTGTTTTTT
TRBV28	TRBJ2-5	NA	TRBD2	15	CASSSGGAGGETQYF	TGTGCCAGCTCTAGCGGGGGGGCCGGAGGGGAGACCCAGTACTTC
TRBV14	TRBJ2-1	NA	NA	14	CASSREGGLNEQFF	TGTGCCAGCAGCCGCGAGGGAGGTTTAAATGAGCAGTTCTTC
TRBV5-1	TRBJ2-6	NA	TRBD1	17	CASSLRGGDTGANVLTF	TGCGCCAGCAGCTTGAGAGGGGGCGATACTGGGGCCAACGTCCTGACTTTC
TRBV29-1	TRBJ1-6	once	NA	15	CSASSREREGSPLHF	TGCAGCGCCTCTTCCAGGGAGCGAGAGGGGTCACCCCTCCACTTT
TRBV7-2	TRBJ2-7	NA	TRBD2	18	CASSLEGGSGRSSYEQYF	TGTGCCAGCAGCTTAGAGGGGGGTAGCGGGAGAAGCTCCTACGAGCAGTACTTC
TRBV30	TRBJ2-6	NA	TRBD2	14	CASPGGSGANVLTF	TGTGCCTCGCCGGGGGGCTCTGGGGCCAACGTCCTGACTTTC
TRBV5-1	TRBJ2-7	NA	NA	15	CASSLDSASSYEQYF	TGCGCCAGCAGCTTGGACAGCGCGAGCTCCTACGAGCAGTACTTC
TRBV2	TRBJ1-1	NA	NA	12	CASSSSGTEAFF	TGTGCCAGCAGCTCAAGTGGGACTGAAGCTTTCTTT
TRBV6-5	TRBJ2-5	NA	NA	13	CASSRADWETQYF	TGTGCCAGCAGTAGAGCGGATTGGGAGACCCAGTACTTC
TRBV6-6	TRBJ2-7	NA	NA	15	CASRPPSDFSYEQYF	TGTGCCAGCAGACCCCCCTCGGACTTCTCCTACGAGCAGTACTTC
TRBV4-3	TRBJ2-7	once	TRBD1	15	CASSQRGQGAYEQYF	TGCGCCAGCAGCCAGAGGGGACAGGGGGCCTACGAGCAGTACTTC
TRBV19	TRBJ1-2	NA	NA	15	CASSIGGQINYGYTF	TGTGCCAGTAGTATAGGAGGACAGATTAACTATGGCTACACCTTC
TRBV6-1	TRBJ1-5	NA	NA	16	CASSEYWGAFNQPQHF	TGTGCCAGCAGTGAATACTGGGGGGCCTTTAATCAGCCCCAGCATTTT
TRBV27	TRBJ1-3	NA	NA	20	CASSFTLPGQASSAGNTIYF	TGTGCCAGCAGTTTCACCCTCCCCGGACAAGCCTCCTCGGCAGGAAACACCATATATTTT
TRBV2	TRBJ2-7	few	NA	11	CASSGSYEQYF	TGTGCCAGCAGTGGGAGCTACGAGCAGTACTTC
TRBV27	TRBJ1-5	NA	TRBD1	15	CASSQQGRDNQPQHF	TGTGCCAGCAGTCAACAGGGGAGGGACAATCAGCCCCAGCATTTT
TRBV11-2	TRBJ2-2	NA	NA	11	CASSHGGELFF	TGTGCCAGCAGCCATGGGGGGGAGCTGTTTTTT
TRBV5-1	TRBJ2-3	NA	TRBD1	15	CASSFRDRGTDTQYF	TGCGCCAGCAGCTTCCGGGACAGGGGGACAGATACGCAGTATTTT
TRBV19	TRBJ1-1	NA	NA	13	CASSTGVGTEAFF	TGTGCCAGTAGTACCGGTGTGGGCACTGAAGCTTTCTTT
TRBV2	TRBJ1-6	NA	TRBD1	14	CASSETGGWSPLHF	TGTGCCAGCAGCGAAACAGGGGGCTGGTCACCCCTCCACTTT
TRBV9	TRBJ2-1	NA	NA	13	CASSVADYNEQFF	TGTGCCAGCAGCGTAGCTGACTACAATGAGCAGTTCTTC
TRBV9	TRBJ2-2	once	NA	17	CASSPIITGKRTGELFF	TGTGCCAGCAGCCCTATAATCACAGGGAAGCGCACCGGGGAGCTGTTTTTT
TRBV18	TRBJ2-5	NA	NA	15	CASSPAGPAQETQYF	TGTGCCAGCTCACCAGCCGGGCCAGCCCAAGAGACCCAGTACTTC
TRBV7-9	TRBJ1-1	NA	NA	14	CASSWGWGSTEAFF	TGTGCCAGCAGCTGGGGCTGGGGAAGCACTGAAGCTTTCTTT
TRBV7-2	TRBJ2-7	NA	NA	12	CASRETTHEQYF	TGTGCCAGCAGGGAGACCACACACGAGCAGTACTTC
TRBV11-2	TRBJ2-5	NA	TRBD2	17	CASSGGTSGRYQETQYF	TGTGCCAGCAGCGGGGGGACTAGCGGGAGGTACCAAGAGACCCAGTACTTC
TRBV19	TRBJ1-1	few	NA	14	CASTTPGMNTEAFF	TGTGCCAGTACCACGCCAGGGATGAACACTGAAGCTTTCTTT